A single sample gave rise to the 23 T cell receptor beta chains below, sequenced in a study of Graves' ophthalmopathy and Graves' hyperthyroidism. TCR beta CDR3 amplification used RNA transcripts. Following a first-round RT-PCR that used HTBI primers, a second-round multiplex PCR was carried out. TCRdb processed the multiplex PCR reads anew with MiXCR; each CDR3 protein has one entry. The sample lists approximately 1.2 million distinct CDR3 sequences; about 38% were seen once. The sequenced material came from peripheral blood or thyroid tissue (not recorded which). These receptors were taken from an adult man with Graves' hyperthyroidism.

A word on this clonotype: The junction departs from the called germline gene at one end, perhaps through a read error. CDR3 coding DNA: TGTACCAGCAGCTTGGGGACAGGGGAGTACGAGCAGTACTTC. Translating gives CTSSLGTGEYEQYF. V usage is TRBV5-4 and J usage is TRBJ2-7; 10 nucleotides match TRBD1. Per germline, CDR1 SGHNT and CDR2 YYREEE (reference sequence). The CDR3 contains 14 residues.

The chain is built from TRBV9 and TRBJ1-2, with 7 bases that match TRBD1. Trimming removed 3 bases from V and 4 bases from J; junction bases left unmatched: 9. Germline assignment: CDR1 SGDLS and CDR2 YYNGEE. This CDR3 region has 15 residues. CDR3 protein: CASSAQGDSTYGYTF. The CDR3 DNA reads TGTGCCAGCAGCGCTCAAGGGGACAGCACCTATGGCTACACCTTC.

The chain employs TRBV25-1 and TRBJ2-7; possibly TRBD1 for D (5 bases). The CDR3 runs to 17 residues. The germline gives CDR1 MGHDK, CDR2 SYGVNS. Trimming stripped 3 bases from V and 4 bases from J, with 22 bases between. CDR3: CASSDSSSPPTGYEQYF. CDR3 DNA sequence: TGTGCCAGCAGTGATTCAAGCAGTCCCCCCACAGGTTACGAGCAGTACTTC.

V is TRBV5-8 and J is TRBJ2-5; no clear D. The V and J ends lost 2 bases and 1 base respectively, with 9 bases between them. Germline CDR1 is SGHTS and CDR2 is YDEGEE. The CDR3 is made up of 14 amino acids. CDR3 coding DNA: TGTGCCAGCAGCTTCCGACATTTCCAAGAGACCCAGTACTTC. Translating gives CASSFRHFQETQYF.

This clonotype was recorded many times. The chain recombines TRBV2 with TRBJ2-6, with 7 bases aligning to TRBD1. The germline CDR1 and CDR2 sequences are SNHLY and FYNNEI. With 8 bases clipped from V and 0 bases from J, the junction kept 1 base outside the gene matches. The CDR3 runs to 14 residues. The CDR3 reads CASHRGSGANVLTF. CDR3 DNA sequence: TGTGCCAGCCACAGGGGCTCTGGGGCCAACGTCCTGACTTTC.

A note on this clonotype: The junction departs from germline at one end; a sequencing error may be responsible. CDR3: CASSQDPSETQYF. As DNA, the CDR3 is TGTGCCAGCAGCCAAGACCCGTCAGAGACCCAGTACTTC. The V and J genes are TRBV4-1 and TRBJ2-5; no firm D call. Germline CDR1 MGHRA, CDR2 YSYEKL. The CDR3 totals 13 residues.

A word on this clonotype: Germline is not matched at one junction end, which may reflect a read error. V usage is TRBV10-3 and J usage is TRBJ2-5; 8 nucleotides align to TRBD2. Germline values: CDR1 ENHRY, CDR2 SYGVKD. The CDR3 runs to 16 residues. CDR3 DNA: TGTGCCAGCAGTGAAGAGGCGGGACTAGTTCAAGAGACCCAGTACTTC. Protein: CASSEEAGLVQETQYF.

Comments on this clonotype: It may be a read error: a sequence one base away is much more abundant. This chain links TRBV6-5 with TRBJ2-5; no clear D gene. The germline V and J ends were trimmed by 10 bases and 9 bases, with 24 bases remaining between them. CDR3 length: 14 amino acids. The germline V gene encodes CDR1 MNHEY and CDR2 SVGAGI. The CDR3 DNA is TGTGCCATCACCCCTCGCTCCCCGTCGGCGGCCCAGTACTTC. Protein sequence: CAITPRSPSAAQYF.

V and J are TRBV4-3 and TRBJ2-5; the D call may be TRBD1 or TRBD2 (5 bases each). This CDR3 is built from 14 residues. Trimming shortened V by 3 bases and J by 6 bases, and 14 bases separated the two germline ends. Germline values: CDR1 LGHNA, CDR2 YSLEER. As DNA, the CDR3 is TGCGCCAGCAGCCACCCAGGGACCGGGAAGACCCAGTACTTC. Its protein product is CASSHPGTGKTQYF.

CDR3 nucleotide sequence: TGCGCCAGCAGCTTGGAGGGGCTACCCCTCCACTTT. Translation gives CASSLEGLPLHF. V usage is TRBV5-1 and J usage is TRBJ1-6; D perhaps matches TRBD1 (5 bases). The CDR3 is 12 amino acids. Germline V gene lookup returns CDR1 SGHRS and CDR2 YFSETQ. The V end lost 0 bases, the J end lost 12 bases, and 7 bases lay between the germline ends.

This clonotype was picked up many times. This chain joins TRBV19 and TRBJ1-2, with a tentative D call TRBD1 (5 bases). With 5 bases removed from V and 3 bases from J, the gap between germline ends came to 13 bases. Germline CDR1 LNHDA, CDR2 SQIVND (reference sequence). This CDR3 contains 14 residues. In nucleotides, the CDR3 is TGTGCCAGTAGTTGGGCAGGGTCGGACTATGGCTACACCTTC. Translation: CASSWAGSDYGYTF.

This clonotype was detected many times. The rearrangement uses TRBV29-1 and TRBJ2-7; 9 bases are shared with TRBD1. Losses at the gene ends were 5 bases for V and 4 bases for J; bases not matched to a gene: 15. This CDR3 spans 16 amino acids. Germline V gene data show CDR1 as SQVTM and CDR2 as ANQGSEA. The chain's CDR3 is CSVTSGVWGQGYEQYF. Here the CDR3 DNA reads TGCAGCGTTACCTCTGGAGTTTGGGGACAGGGTTACGAGCAGTACTTC.

This clonotype was picked up a small number of times. The rearrangement uses TRBV20-1 and TRBJ1-2; unclear D gene. The V gene's germline CDR1 is DFQATT and CDR2 SNEGSKA (reference sequence). The ends were cut back, 0 bases at V and 8 bases at J, with 22 bases in the middle. The CDR3 is 16 residues long. CDR3 region: CSARDESLYTVGGYTF. For the CDR3, the DNA is TGCAGTGCTAGAGATGAGTCCCTTTACACAGTCGGGGGCTACACCTTC.

This clonotype was seen many times. The CDR3 DNA follows: TGTGCCAGCAGGCCGTGGGGGCTCCAAGAGACCCAGTACTTC. Translation: CASRPWGLQETQYF. The V gene is TRBV12-3 or TRBV12-4, the J gene TRBJ2-5, with a possible D match to TRBD1 (6 bases). This CDR3 is 14 amino acids long. Trimming removed 6 bases at V and 1 base at J, with 12 bases between.

The chain has TRBV3-1 and TRBJ2-5, with 9 bases lining up with TRBD2. The CDR3 length is 14 residues. The J segment lost 0 bases and the V segment lost 6 bases, leaving 2 bases of the junction unmatched. Germline CDR1 is LGHDT and CDR2 is YNNKEL (reference sequence). The CDR3 region is CASSRTSDQETQYF. DNA of the CDR3: TGTGCCAGCAGTCGGACTAGCGACCAAGAGACCCAGTACTTC.

The rearrangement uses TRBV7-2 and TRBJ1-4; 7 nucleotides line up with TRBD1. Per the germline V gene, CDR1 is SGHTA and CDR2 is FQGNSA. With V trimmed by 5 bases and J by 8 bases, 11 bases remained unmatched. This CDR3 spans 15 amino acids. The CDR3 protein is CASSKQRQGREKLFF. The CDR3 nucleotides are TGTGCCAGCAGCAAACAACGACAGGGCCGGGAAAAACTGTTTTTT.

This clonotype was found many times. This sequence joins TRBV2 and TRBJ1-2; D is ambiguous. This CDR3 region has 16 residues. The ends were cut back, 2 bases at V and 0 bases at J, with 13 bases in the middle. Germline V gives CDR1 SNHLY, CDR2 FYNNEI. CDR3 in amino acids: CASSEYLIPANYGYTF. The CDR3 region has the DNA TGTGCCAGCAGTGAATACCTGATCCCCGCTAACTATGGCTACACCTTC.

The sample holds many counts of this clonotype. The J gene is TRBJ2-5, the V gene TRBV10-3; the match to TRBD1 covers 7 bases. V lost 2 bases, J lost 3 bases, and 6 bases stayed unmatched. Germline V gene sequence: CDR1 ENHRY, CDR2 SYGVKD. The CDR3 contains 15 residues. CDR3 coding DNA: TGTGCCATCAGTGAGGGGGCCGGGACAGAAGAGACCCAGTACTTC. Translated: CAISEGAGTEETQYF.

The chain couples TRBV29-1 to TRBJ1-1; TRBD1 aligns across 9 bases. The length of the CDR3 is 14 residues. V was pared by 3 bases and J by 5 bases, with 7 bases of the junction left unmatched. The V gene's germline CDR1 is SQVTM and CDR2 ANQGSEA. CDR3 coding DNA: TGCAGCGTTGATGGACAGGGGAATCGTACTGAAGCTTTCTTT. It translates to CSVDGQGNRTEAFF.

Ten or more counts support this clonotype. The chain joins TRBV15 to TRBJ2-2, with D uncertain. V gave up 0 bases and J gave up 0 bases, with 11 bases separating them. This CDR3 contains 17 residues. Germline V gene lookup returns CDR1 LNHNV and CDR2 YYDKDF (reference sequence). The CDR3 DNA sequence: TGTGCCACCAGCAGAGATGGACGGGCAGCGAACACCGGGGAGCTGTTTTTT. Translation: CATSRDGRAANTGELFF.

This clonotype was found a few times. The genes are TRBV20-1 and TRBJ2-3, with TRBD2 identical over 11 bases. V dropped 3 bases and J dropped 3; count of bases not matched to a gene: 2. Germline V gives CDR1 DFQATT, CDR2 SNEGSKA (reference sequence). The CDR3 covers 14 residues. This chain's CDR3 is CSARLAGGTDTQYF. Written as DNA, the CDR3 is TGCAGTGCTAGGCTAGCGGGAGGTACAGATACGCAGTATTTT.

The genes are TRBV2 and TRBJ2-7, with D tentatively TRBD1 or TRBD2 (5 bases each). The ends were cut back, 8 bases at V and 4 bases at J, with 27 bases in the middle. Germline V gene sequence: CDR1 SNHLY, CDR2 FYNNEI. CDR3 length: 17 amino acids. The CDR3 here is CASSVGTGWTIGYEQYF. The CDR3 DNA follows: TGTGCCAGCTCAGTGGGGACCGGGTGGACGATAGGGTACGAGCAGTACTTC.

Concerning this clonotype: This may arise from a read error, as a much more abundant clone is one base away. The V and J genes are TRBV7-9 and TRBJ1-1; no reliable D call. The CDR3 consists of 15 residues. Germline loops: CDR1 SEHNR, CDR2 FQNEAQ (reference sequence). The V and J ends lost 3 bases and 4 bases respectively, with 15 bases between them. CDR3 bases: TGTGCCAGCAGCTTTTCTAGCCGGGTGAGCACTGAAGCTTTCTTT. It codes for CASSFSSRVSTEAFF.